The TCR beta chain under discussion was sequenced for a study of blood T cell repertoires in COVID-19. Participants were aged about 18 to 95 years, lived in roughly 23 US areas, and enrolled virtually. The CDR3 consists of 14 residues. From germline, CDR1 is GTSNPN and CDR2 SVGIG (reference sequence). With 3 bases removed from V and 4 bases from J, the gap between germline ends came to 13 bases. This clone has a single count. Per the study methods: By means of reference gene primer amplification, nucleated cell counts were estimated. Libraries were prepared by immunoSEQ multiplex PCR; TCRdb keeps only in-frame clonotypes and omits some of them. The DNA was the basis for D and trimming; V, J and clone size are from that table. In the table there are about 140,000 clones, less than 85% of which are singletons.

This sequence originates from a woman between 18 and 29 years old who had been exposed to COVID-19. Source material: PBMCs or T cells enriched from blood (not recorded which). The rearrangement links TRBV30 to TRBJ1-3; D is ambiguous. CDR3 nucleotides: TGTGCCTGGAGCCCTCGACTCCTAGGAAACACCATATATTTT. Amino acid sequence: CAWSPRLLGNTIYF.